Below, 10 T cell receptor beta chains from the same sample are listed, as sequenced in a study of regulatory T cells in long-lasting Graves disease (dated by TCRdb to about 2021). Library generation was performed with multiplex PCR. Data came from an Illumina HiSeq 4000. To build TCR beta libraries, CDR3 regions were amplified by Arm-PCR using iRepertoire HTBI primers. TCRdb applied fastp at Q25 and MiXCR to the public reads, then kept only in-frame beta chains. For every CDR3 protein sequence, its rows merge into one entry that carries the most common genes and DNA. This sample is represented by around 470,000 distinct CDR3 sequences; around 13% of them were singletons. The top ten clonotypes cover approximately 15% of the sample. Taken with the paper, the label for time point translates to: newly diagnosed GD, antithyroid drugs for less than 3 months. For both TCR sequencing and RNA sequencing, RNA was extracted from PBMCs in TRIzol.

This sample was also put to use in a study of T cells in Graves' hyperthyroidism and ophthalmopathy.

Material: peripheral blood mononuclear cells (PBMCs), obtained at new diagnosis, from a patient treated with antithyroid drugs. These receptors all stem from a woman in her 50s with Graves disease. Donor details come from another sample of the same person, matched by shared clones.

The genes are TRBV7-9 and TRBJ2-1; D may correspond to TRBD1 or TRBD2 (5 bases each). The end of the DNA is better explained by TRBJ2-5, so the J call may be wrong. Germline values: CDR1 SEHNR, CDR2 FQNEAQ (reference sequence). The CDR3 covers 14 residues. The DNA of the CDR3 is TGTGCCAGCAGCTTAGATCGGGGCTGGGAGACCCAGTACTTC. Encoded protein: CASSLDRGWETQYF.

The rearrangement uses TRBV4-1 and TRBJ2-3; 8 bases fit TRBD1. This CDR3 is built from 16 residues. From germline, CDR1 is MGHRA and CDR2 YSYEKL. Trimming took 4 bases from V and 1 from J; bases not matched to a gene: 7. The CDR3 reads CASSRNPGQGTDTQYF. The CDR3 region has the DNA TGCGCCAGCAGCCGGAACCCGGGACAGGGCACAGATACGCAGTATTTT.

This rearrangement joins TRBV18 to TRBJ2-7, with TRBD1 matching 12 bases. Per germline, CDR1 KGHSH and CDR2 LQKENI. CDR3 size: 14 residues. The V gene end was trimmed by 8 bases and the J gene end by 4 bases; junction bases not matched to a gene: 6. Here the CDR3 DNA reads TGTGCCAGCATCCCGGGACAGGGGGCGTACGAGCAGTACTTC. Translating it yields CASIPGQGAYEQYF.

This clonotype was seen ten or more times. The chain links TRBV3-1 to TRBJ1-1, with D perhaps matching TRBD1 (5 bases). The CDR3 sequence is 13 residues long. V was pared by 1 base and J by 3 bases, with 6 bases between. Germline-derived CDR1 and CDR2 are LGHDT and YNNKEL (reference sequence). The CDR3 sequence is CASSQGQYTEAFF. CDR3 nucleotide sequence: TGTGCCAGCAGCCAAGGACAGTACACTGAAGCTTTCTTT. Full variable domain (outside the CDR3, taken from reference TRBV3-1 and TRBJ1-1): DTAVSQTPKYLVTQMGNDKSIKCEQNLGHDTMYWYKQDSKKFLKIMFSYNNKELIINETVPNRFSPKSPDKAHLNLHINSLELGDSAVYFCASSQGQYTEAFFGQGTRLTVV.

The table lists this clonotype with a few counts. This chain uses TRBV9 with TRBJ2-3; 12 positions match TRBD2. Trimming cost V 0 bases and J 5 bases; bases outside gene matches: 7. This CDR3 region has 17 residues. Germline V gene lookup returns CDR1 SGDLS and CDR2 YYNGEE. CDR3 DNA sequence: TGTGCCAGCAGCGTAGGGCTAGCGGGAGGGCCTGGAGATACGCAGTATTTT. Translation gives CASSVGLAGGPGDTQYF.

This clonotype occurred many times. The V gene is TRBV28, the J gene TRBJ2-5; tentatively, D is TRBD1 (5 bases). The V gene lost 4 bases and the J gene lost 2 bases, with 8 bases spanning the gap. The CDR3 runs 13 residues. CDR1 is MDHEN and CDR2 is SYDVKM in the germline V gene. The CDR3 sequence: CASSSGRQETQYF. The DNA for the CDR3 is TGTGCCAGCAGTTCAGGGCGACAAGAGACCCAGTACTTC.

This clonotype has ten or more counts. The chain joins TRBV20-1 to TRBJ1-1, with D perhaps TRBD1 (6 bases). Per the germline V gene, CDR1 is DFQATT and CDR2 is SNEGSKA (reference sequence). The CDR3 totals 18 residues. V gave up 0 bases and J gave up 5 bases, with 25 bases separating them. The CDR3 region has the DNA TGCAGTGCTAGAGATCGTAAAGGGGGTACAGAAATGTGGACTGAAGCTTTCTTT. Translated: CSARDRKGGTEMWTEAFF.

This clonotype was seen a few times. The chain recombines TRBV7-2 with TRBJ1-3; D uncertain. Germline loops: CDR1 SGHTA, CDR2 FQGNSA. Trimming left V 4 bases short and J 4 bases short, with 8 bases between. The CDR3 runs to 13 residues. DNA for the CDR3: TGTGCCAGCAGCTGGGCTTCGGGAAACACCATATATTTT. Protein sequence: CASSWASGNTIYF.

This rearrangement joins TRBV10-3 to TRBJ2-3; 8 nucleotides align to TRBD1. The ends lost 8 bases at V and 2 bases at J; junction bases unmatched: 9. The CDR3 has 15 residues. Germline V gene sequence: CDR1 ENHRY, CDR2 SYGVKD. CDR3 DNA: TGTGCCATCTACCGGGACAGGTTTATCACAGATACGCAGTATTTT. Encoded protein: CAIYRDRFITDTQYF.

The gene calls are TRBV6-1 and TRBJ2-5, with 11 bases matching TRBD2. Germline V CDR1 and CDR2: MNHNS, SASEGT. The length of the CDR3 is 15 residues. With 6 bases clipped from V and 5 bases from J, the junction kept 8 bases outside the gene matches. CDR3 loop: CASRKLTSGSETQYF. The CDR3 nucleotides read TGTGCCAGCAGAAAATTAACTAGCGGGAGTGAGACCCAGTACTTC.